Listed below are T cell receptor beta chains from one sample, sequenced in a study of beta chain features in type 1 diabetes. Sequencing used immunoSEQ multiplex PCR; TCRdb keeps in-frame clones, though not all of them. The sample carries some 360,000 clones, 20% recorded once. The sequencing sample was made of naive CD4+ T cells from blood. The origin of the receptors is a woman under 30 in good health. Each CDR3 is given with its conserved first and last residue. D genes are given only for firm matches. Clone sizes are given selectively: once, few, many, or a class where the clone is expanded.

CDR3: CAWSVRQFQPQHF
DNA: TGTGCCTGGAGTGTACGACAGTTCCAGCCCCAGCATTTT
D: -
V: TRBV30
J: TRBJ1-5
size: -

CDR3: CACAGGTGEQPQHF
DNA: TGTGCCTGTGCGGGAGGGACAGGGGAACAGCCCCAGCATTTT
D: TRBD1
V: TRBV30
J: TRBJ1-5
size: -

CDR3: CASSSQGGSQPQHF
DNA: TGCGCCAGCAGCTCGCAGGGCGGGAGTCAGCCCCAGCATTTT
D: -
V: TRBV5-1
J: TRBJ1-5
size: few

CDR3: CASSPPVQGGGFF
DNA: TGTGCCAGCTCACCACCAGTCCAGGGGGGTGGTTTCTTT
D: TRBD1
V: TRBV18
J: TRBJ1-1
size: few

CDR3: CASSWDRGNTEAFF
DNA: TGTGCCAGCAGCTGGGACAGGGGGAACACTGAAGCTTTCTTT
D: TRBD1
V: TRBV5-4
J: TRBJ1-1
size: -

CDR3: CASSQAETGKQFF
DNA: TGTGCCAGCAGCCAAGCGGAGACAGGGAAACAGTTCTTC
D: TRBD1
V: TRBV14
J: TRBJ2-1
size: few

CDR3: CASSWGRDRGLIYGYTF
DNA: TGTGCCAGCAGCTGGGGGCGGGACAGGGGGCTTATCTATGGCTACACCTTC
D: TRBD1
V: TRBV5-4
J: TRBJ1-2
size: few

CDR3: CASSVAGEGELFF
DNA: TGTGCTAGCAGCGTGGCAGGGGAAGGGGAGCTGTTTTTT
D: -
V: TRBV7-7
J: TRBJ2-2
size: few

CDR3: CAWSDGSSYEQYF
DNA: TGTGCCTGGAGTGACGGTAGCTCCTACGAGCAGTACTTC
D: -
V: TRBV30
J: TRBJ2-7
size: few

CDR3: CASSPGTTTDTQYF
DNA: TGCGCCAGCAGCCCCGGGACTACCACAGATACGCAGTATTTT
D: TRBD2
V: TRBV5-1
J: TRBJ2-3
size: few

CDR3: CASSLTPRGGPSGELFF
DNA: TGTGCCAGCAGCTTAACCCCGCGGGGGGGCCCTTCCGGGGAGCTGTTTTTT
D: TRBD2
V: TRBV7-2
J: TRBJ2-2
size: -

CDR3: CASSGGAGANVLTF
DNA: TGTGCCAGCAGTGGAGGAGCTGGGGCCAACGTCCTGACTTTC
D: -
V: TRBV2
J: TRBJ2-6
size: few

CDR3: CASSTGQGPYNEQFF
DNA: TGTGCCAGCAGCACGGGACAGGGCCCCTACAATGAGCAGTTCTTC
D: TRBD1
V: TRBV5-4
J: TRBJ2-1
size: -

CDR3: CSVAPGTGGVFGYTF
DNA: TGCAGCGTTGCCCCCGGGACAGGGGGAGTATTCGGCTACACCTTC
D: TRBD1
V: TRBV29-1
J: TRBJ1-2
size: -

CDR3: CASSLKAGAGETQYF
DNA: TGTGCCAGCAGCTTAAAGGCGGGCGCAGGAGAGACCCAGTACTTC
D: -
V: TRBV13
J: TRBJ2-5
size: -

CDR3: CASSLFLGGYEQYF
DNA: TGTGCCAGCAGCCTTTTCCTGGGGGGCTACGAGCAGTACTTC
D: -
V: TRBV7-6
J: TRBJ2-7
size: -

CDR3: CASSLGGGRNTGELFF
DNA: TGTGCCAGCAGCTTAGGTGGCGGGAGAAACACCGGGGAGCTGTTTTTT
D: TRBD2
V: TRBV11-2
J: TRBJ2-2
size: -

CDR3: CAWSVLGGAGYTF
DNA: TGTGCCTGGAGTGTACTGGGGGGGGCTGGCTACACCTTC
D: -
V: TRBV30
J: TRBJ1-2
size: -

CDR3: CASSKPGGAWYQETQYF
DNA: TGTGCCAGCAGCAAACCAGGGGGCGCTTGGTACCAAGAGACCCAGTACTTC
D: TRBD1
V: TRBV7-9
J: TRBJ2-5
size: -

CDR3: CSVGRLAGANEQFF
DNA: TGCAGCGTCGGTAGGCTAGCGGGAGCCAATGAGCAGTTCTTC
D: TRBD2
V: TRBV29-1
J: TRBJ2-1
size: few

CDR3: CSVSLVGNEQFF
DNA: TGCAGCGTTTCACTAGTGGGCAATGAGCAGTTCTTC
D: -
V: TRBV29-1
J: TRBJ2-1
size: few

CDR3: CAWSNRGPYEQYF
DNA: TGTGCCTGGAGTAACAGGGGCCCCTACGAGCAGTACTTC
D: TRBD1
V: TRBV30
J: TRBJ2-7
size: few

CDR3: CASSELASGEQFF
DNA: TGTGCCAGCAGTGAACTTGCTTCGGGTGAGCAGTTCTTC
D: -
V: TRBV2
J: TRBJ2-1
size: few

CDR3: CASSGQTNYGYTF
DNA: TGTGCCAGCTCAGGGCAGACTAACTATGGCTACACCTTC
D: -
V: TRBV18
J: TRBJ1-2
size: -

CDR3: CASSVDPGAETQYF
DNA: TGTGCCAGCAGCGTAGATCCGGGTGCGGAGACCCAGTACTTC
D: -
V: TRBV9
J: TRBJ2-5
size: -

CDR3: CASSLASGSINEQFF
DNA: TGCGCCAGCAGCTTGGCCAGCGGGAGTATCAATGAGCAGTTCTTC
D: TRBD2
V: TRBV5-1
J: TRBJ2-1
size: few

CDR3: CASRIGGREDTQYF
DNA: TGCGCCAGCAGAATCGGTGGGAGAGAAGATACGCAGTATTTT
D: -
V: TRBV4-1
J: TRBJ2-3
size: -

CDR3: CASSLAGTSYEQYF
DNA: TGTGCCAGCAGCTTAGCCGGGACATCCTACGAGCAGTACTTC
D: -
V: TRBV7-2
J: TRBJ2-7
size: -

CDR3: CASSLGQGVVGTNEKLFF
DNA: TGTGCCAGCAGCTTGGGACAGGGGGTCGTCGGAACTAATGAAAAACTGTTTTTT
D: TRBD1
V: TRBV5-4
J: TRBJ1-4
size: -